The subject of this entry is one TCR beta chain. The CDR3 end falls 3 residues outside the read, so it is completed with the germline J gene. This CDR3 spans 13 amino acids. Germline-derived CDR1 and CDR2 are SGHTA and FQGNSA. The data were taken from a study of T cells in women clearing cervical HPV infection. On the study more broadly: Case blood drawn at lesion detection; control blood after infection cleared. Only a few women had HLA typing results available.

Using immunoSEQ multiplex PCR, the repertoire was profiled, and TCRdb retains in-frame clones only, with some absent. The sample has about 37,000 clones. The sequenced sample was blood buffy coat. The TCR originated in a woman between 18 and 69 years old with a cervical HPV16 infection that either progressed to CIN3+ or cleared (not recorded which). The J gene is TRBJ2-2, the V gene TRBV7-2; D remains unclear. The CDR3 DNA, read in part, is TGTGCCAGCAGTCAGGATACAAATGAAAAG. It encodes CASSQDTNEK. The CDR3 in full is CASSQDTNEKLFF. The full variable domain, rest sourced from reference TRBV7-2 and TRBJ2-2, is GAGVSQSPSNKVTEKGKDVELRCDPISGHTALYWYRQSLGQGLEFLIYFQGNSAPDKSGLPSDRFSAERTGGSVSTLTIQRTQQEDSAVYLCASSQDTNEKLFFGEGSRLTVL.